Following are 28 T cell receptor beta chains from one sample sequenced in a study of CXCR3-negative and CXCR3-positive naive CD8 T cells. Libraries of TRB cDNA were made by 5' RACE and carried UMIs. TCRdb reprocessed the 5' RACE reads, with one entry per CDR3 protein and no DNA. This repertoire includes over 20,000 distinct CDR3 sequences. Sequences were obtained from naive CXCR3- CD8+ T cells from blood. Subset meaning: CD45RO-CCR7+CD27+CD95- naive CD8+ T cells lacking CXCR3 (TNR3-). The receptor set was obtained from a human donor in good health. Some clones in this sample may be carry-over from other donors' samples.

This chain connects TRBV6-6 to TRBJ2-4; the D call from TCRdb, TRBD1, cannot be confirmed without DNA. This CDR3 is 16 amino acids long. Germline V lookup: CDR1 MNHNY, CDR2 SVGAGI (reference sequence). This chain's CDR3 is CASSYPDREGKNIQYF.

V is TRBV12-3 or TRBV12-4 and J is TRBJ2-3; absent DNA, TCRdb's TRBD1 call cannot be checked. The CDR3 covers 16 residues. CDR3: CASSPQAGTGPDTQYF.

The gene calls are TRBV7-9 and TRBJ2-4; absent DNA, TCRdb's TRBD1 call cannot be checked. Germline CDR1 SEHNR, CDR2 FQNEAQ (reference sequence). This CDR3 has 15 residues. CDR3 loop: CASRRSQGPLDIQYF.

Measured by frequency, this clonotype is medium-sized. The chain is built from TRBV28 and TRBJ2-5. The CDR3 spans 17 residues. Looked up from germline, CDR1 is MDHEN and CDR2 is SYDVKM. CDR3 residues: CASSTHLHLGLQETQYF.

The chain couples TRBV7-9 to TRBJ2-1; checking the TCRdb D call of TRBD1 is not possible without DNA. Per the germline V gene, CDR1 is SEHNR and CDR2 is FQNEAQ (reference sequence). The CDR3 contains 14 residues. This CDR3 is CASSLGTVHNEQFF.

The gene calls are TRBV6-2 or TRBV6-3 and TRBJ2-1; TCRdb returns TRBD2, unconfirmable since there is no DNA. The CDR3 is 15 residues long. Germline V gives CDR1 MNHEY, CDR2 SVGEGT. This chain's CDR3 is CASSTGTISYNEQFF.

The chain has TRBV11-2 and TRBJ2-2. The V gene's germline CDR1 is SGHAT and CDR2 FQNNGV. The CDR3 loop spans 14 amino acids. The CDR3 loop is CASSLVAYTGELFF.

The rearrangement uses TRBV6-4 and TRBJ2-7; the TCRdb D gene call, TRBD1, has no DNA to confirm it. This CDR3 spans 15 amino acids. Germline V gene lookup returns CDR1 MRHNA and CDR2 SNTAGT. The CDR3 sequence is CASSETGTGTNEQYF.

The V call is TRBV21-1, the J call TRBJ2-5; the D gene TCRdb calls, TRBD1, cannot be checked with no DNA. TRBV21-1 is a documented pseudogene. The CDR3 totals 16 residues. The CDR3 loop is CASSTAPGSPQETQYF.

The rearrangement joins TRBV4-3 to TRBJ2-5; no DNA is available, so the TRBD1 call from TCRdb remains unchecked. This CDR3 contains 19 residues. Germline V lookup: CDR1 LGHNA, CDR2 YSLEER. CDR3 protein: CASSLDRVSEGFHGETQYF.

The chain uses TRBV29-1 and TRBJ2-5; the TCRdb D gene call, TRBD1, has no DNA to confirm it. The CDR3 has 16 residues. The germline gives CDR1 SQVTM, CDR2 ANQGSEA. The CDR3 sequence: CSVDFWTGDSGETQYF.

V gene TRBV29-1 combines with J gene TRBJ1-1. CDR1 and CDR2 from the germline V gene are SQVTM and ANQGSEA. The CDR3 runs to 13 residues. The CDR3 sequence is CSVEGGIQTEAFF.

The gene calls are TRBV4-3 and TRBJ1-2; TCRdb calls TRBD1, which cannot be checked without DNA. The CDR3 spans 14 residues. CDR1 is LGHNA, CDR2 YSLEER, per germline. CDR3 sequence reads: CASSQGQTNYGYTF.

The V gene is TRBV20-1, the J gene TRBJ2-7. Germline V CDR1 and CDR2: DFQATT, SNEGSKA (reference sequence). CDR3 length: 15 amino acids. The CDR3 loop is CSARDWVGGPYEQYF.

V and J are TRBV5-1 and TRBJ2-1. The CDR3 is made up of 13 amino acids. CDR1 SGHRS and CDR2 YFSETQ come from the germline V gene. The CDR3 is CASSPVFNNEQFF.

The chain uses TRBV6-6 and TRBJ1-5; TCRdb's D call, TRBD1, is unchecked because there is no DNA. This CDR3 is built from 14 residues. The germline V gene encodes CDR1 MNHNY and CDR2 SVGAGI (reference sequence). The CDR3 spells CASSAGTWGQPQHF.

Measured by frequency, this clonotype is medium-sized (0.01 to 0.1%). V usage is TRBV28 and J usage is TRBJ2-2. Looked up from germline, CDR1 is MDHEN and CDR2 is SYDVKM. This CDR3 is built from 11 residues. CDR3 region: CASSFTGELFF.

The chain combines TRBV7-9 with TRBJ2-7; TCRdb calls TRBD2, which cannot be checked without DNA. Germline V gives CDR1 SEHNR, CDR2 FQNEAQ (reference sequence). The CDR3 runs to 16 residues. The CDR3 region is CASSLVAGTASYEQYF.

This CDR3 is CATSRGGGSHSSPLHF. This chain connects TRBV15 to TRBJ1-6. This CDR3 comprises 16 residues. Per germline, CDR1 LNHNV and CDR2 YYDKDF (reference sequence).

The chain links TRBV15 to TRBJ2-7; TCRdb names TRBD1, which stays unverified in the absence of DNA. CDR1 and CDR2 from the germline V gene are LNHNV and YYDKDF (reference sequence). CDR3 length equals 16 residues. The CDR3 here is CATSKSGGARSYEQYF.

CDR3 amino acids: CASSVVNNEQFF. The V gene is TRBV9, the J gene TRBJ2-1. CDR1 and CDR2 from the germline V gene are SGDLS and YYNGEE. CDR3 size: 12 residues.

The J gene is TRBJ2-7, the V gene TRBV20-1. This CDR3 spans 12 amino acids. CDR1 is DFQATT, CDR2 SNEGSKA, per germline (reference sequence). The CDR3 sequence: CSASVGIYEQYF.

This chain connects TRBV2 to TRBJ2-3. This CDR3 has 12 residues. Germline CDR1 and CDR2: SNHLY and FYNNEI. The CDR3 loop is CASSEMTDTRYF.

Its frequency marks this clonotype as medium-sized (0.01 to 0.1%). The chain's CDR3 is CASSQGAGPSYNEQFF. V usage is TRBV4-2 and J usage is TRBJ2-1; the TRBD2 assignment by TCRdb is unverifiable without DNA. CDR1 is LGHNA, CDR2 YNFKEQ, per germline. The CDR3 runs 16 residues.

The chain joins TRBV6-2 or TRBV6-3 to TRBJ1-2; TCRdb designates TRBD1, a call that cannot be tested without DNA. The CDR3 has 14 amino acids. Per the germline V gene, CDR1 is MNHEY and CDR2 is SVGEGT. The CDR3 loop reads CASSYLTGIYGYTF.

The chain combines TRBV6-5 with TRBJ1-1. Germline CDR1 and CDR2: MNHEY and SVGAGI. This CDR3 has 14 amino acids. CDR3 protein: CASSFQGRGTEAFF.

The chain has TRBV7-2 and TRBJ2-7; the D call from TCRdb, TRBD1, cannot be confirmed without DNA. The CDR3 is 14 residues long. Germline values: CDR1 SGHTA, CDR2 FQGNSA. CDR3 in amino acids: CASHQGPGAYEQYF.

The chain carries TRBV29-1 and TRBJ2-7; the D call of TRBD1 rests on TCRdb alone, since no DNA is present to check it. In germline, CDR1 is SQVTM, CDR2 ANQGSEA. The CDR3 is made up of 13 amino acids. The CDR3 spells CSVVQATAYEQYF.